These T cell receptor beta chains were read from a single sample in a study of regulatory T cells in long-lasting Graves disease. TCRdb re-called the multiplex PCR reads with MiXCR, one entry per CDR3 protein. The sample holds 400,000 to 450,000 distinct CDR3 sequences, roughly a quarter seen once. The material was peripheral blood mononuclear cells (PBMCs), obtained when the disease was refractory, from a patient treated with antithyroid drugs. These receptors came from a female donor with Graves disease. The conserved cysteine and the conserved F or W are not part of the CDR3 here. Fields, in order: clone size, J gene, V gene, CDR3 protein. Not every row has a clone size; where given, it reads once, few, many or a size class.

clone_size: NA
j_call: TRBJ2-1
v_call: TRBV20-1
cdr3_aa: SPRMATYNEQF

clone_size: many
j_call: TRBJ1-2
v_call: TRBV28
cdr3_aa: ASSLPGIANYGYT

clone_size: NA
j_call: TRBJ1-4
v_call: TRBV6-1
cdr3_aa: ASTPRTGGTSTNEKLF

clone_size: NA
j_call: TRBJ1-2
v_call: TRBV30
cdr3_aa: AWSVLGFNGYT

clone_size: many
j_call: TRBJ1-2
v_call: TRBV24-1
cdr3_aa: ATSLPGQNYGYT

clone_size: NA
j_call: TRBJ2-5
v_call: TRBV29-1
cdr3_aa: SVGDRGRHQGTQY

clone_size: NA
j_call: TRBJ2-6
v_call: TRBV19
cdr3_aa: ASQHTGANVLT

clone_size: many
j_call: TRBJ2-7
v_call: TRBV2
cdr3_aa: ASRAGPGGEQY

clone_size: NA
j_call: TRBJ2-7
v_call: TRBV20-1
cdr3_aa: SASDRARESYEQY

clone_size: NA
j_call: TRBJ1-1
v_call: TRBV7-9
cdr3_aa: ASSLVGRANTEAF

clone_size: NA
j_call: TRBJ1-1
v_call: TRBV10-3
cdr3_aa: AISESRRRALMNTEAF

clone_size: NA
j_call: TRBJ2-1
v_call: TRBV10-3
cdr3_aa: AISEPTGNSNEQF

clone_size: many
j_call: TRBJ2-5
v_call: TRBV20-1
cdr3_aa: SATQETQY

clone_size: many
j_call: TRBJ2-7
v_call: TRBV6-1
cdr3_aa: ASTIDRASSYKQY

clone_size: many
j_call: TRBJ2-7
v_call: TRBV18
cdr3_aa: ASRTGTTSEQY

clone_size: few
j_call: TRBJ1-1
v_call: TRBV5-1
cdr3_aa: ASSLTPTGGPGGEAF

clone_size: NA
j_call: TRBJ2-1
v_call: TRBV2
cdr3_aa: ASSPGVEQF

clone_size: NA
j_call: TRBJ1-1
v_call: TRBV15
cdr3_aa: ATSGGGTEVF

clone_size: few
j_call: TRBJ2-7
v_call: TRBV5-1
cdr3_aa: ASSLDGQGFSEQY

clone_size: NA
j_call: TRBJ2-4
v_call: TRBV20-1
cdr3_aa: SAISTSMENIQY

clone_size: few
j_call: TRBJ2-7
v_call: TRBV20-1
cdr3_aa: SGLAGNSYEQY

clone_size: few
j_call: TRBJ2-7
v_call: TRBV19
cdr3_aa: ASNRGGGYEQY

clone_size: many
j_call: TRBJ2-7
v_call: TRBV20-1
cdr3_aa: SAQLGAYEQY

clone_size: many
j_call: TRBJ2-6
v_call: TRBV28
cdr3_aa: ASMTGGTGANVLT

clone_size: NA
j_call: TRBJ1-1
v_call: TRBV4-1
cdr3_aa: ASTPQPRGITEAF

clone_size: NA
j_call: TRBJ1-1
v_call: TRBV29-1
cdr3_aa: SAQRNTEAF

clone_size: few
j_call: TRBJ1-1
v_call: TRBV7-8
cdr3_aa: ASSLEQYTEAF

clone_size: NA
j_call: TRBJ2-4
v_call: TRBV3-1
cdr3_aa: ASSPRLAGANIQY

clone_size: NA
j_call: TRBJ1-3
v_call: TRBV27
cdr3_aa: ASSLGQGLGNTIY

clone_size: many
j_call: TRBJ2-7
v_call: TRBV20-1
cdr3_aa: SAARTSGSGYEQY

clone_size: many
j_call: TRBJ1-2
v_call: TRBV6-1
cdr3_aa: ASSRESNGANYGYT

clone_size: many
j_call: TRBJ1-2
v_call: TRBV29-1
cdr3_aa: SVEDGAAGYT

clone_size: many
j_call: TRBJ1-1
v_call: TRBV6-1
cdr3_aa: ASTSLGVNTEAF

clone_size: few
j_call: TRBJ2-1
v_call: TRBV11-2
cdr3_aa: ASSLVPGGYEQF

clone_size: many
j_call: TRBJ2-7
v_call: TRBV2
cdr3_aa: ASRDSSTYEQY

clone_size: NA
j_call: TRBJ2-7
v_call: TRBV27
cdr3_aa: ASSPFAGGPSEQY

clone_size: few
j_call: TRBJ1-1
v_call: TRBV29-1
cdr3_aa: SVGAAANTEAF

clone_size: NA
j_call: TRBJ1-2
v_call: TRBV3-1
cdr3_aa: ASSQEPGGYT

clone_size: NA
j_call: TRBJ2-3
v_call: TRBV27
cdr3_aa: ASSLPPCESSASTDTQY

clone_size: NA
j_call: TRBJ2-2
v_call: TRBV7-2
cdr3_aa: ASSWGLAGTAGELF

clone_size: many
j_call: TRBJ1-4
v_call: TRBV11-2
cdr3_aa: ASSPGQGANEKLF

clone_size: many
j_call: TRBJ2-5
v_call: TRBV30
cdr3_aa: AWSGLTSGRGETQY

clone_size: NA
j_call: TRBJ1-5
v_call: TRBV6-1
cdr3_aa: ASGRGLEGH

clone_size: NA
j_call: TRBJ2-4
v_call: TRBV19
cdr3_aa: ASSIGGTVAKNIQY

clone_size: NA
j_call: TRBJ2-7
v_call: TRBV6-1
cdr3_aa: ASRETSGGYEQY

clone_size: NA
j_call: TRBJ2-5
v_call: TRBV29-1
cdr3_aa: SVGRQGETQY

clone_size: NA
j_call: TRBJ1-2
v_call: TRBV24-1
cdr3_aa: ATSPPDRSYGYT

clone_size: many
j_call: TRBJ1-5
v_call: TRBV27
cdr3_aa: ASRPNQGAGNQPQH

clone_size: NA
j_call: TRBJ1-1
v_call: TRBV19
cdr3_aa: ASKREINTEAF

clone_size: NA
j_call: TRBJ2-2
v_call: TRBV7-9
cdr3_aa: ASSTGLAGDAGELF

clone_size: many
j_call: TRBJ1-1
v_call: TRBV3-1
cdr3_aa: ASSQDGYEAF

clone_size: few
j_call: TRBJ1-1
v_call: TRBV19
cdr3_aa: ASSPPSRYTEAF

clone_size: many
j_call: TRBJ1-2
v_call: TRBV6-2/TRBV6-3
cdr3_aa: ASRGQGEGYGYT

clone_size: NA
j_call: TRBJ1-5
v_call: TRBV29-1
cdr3_aa: SVTIGTNQPQH

clone_size: few
j_call: TRBJ1-2
v_call: TRBV9
cdr3_aa: ASPRGGARYGYT

clone_size: NA
j_call: TRBJ1-1
v_call: TRBV5-1
cdr3_aa: ASSAGQGSTEAF

clone_size: NA
j_call: TRBJ2-5
v_call: TRBV10-3
cdr3_aa: AISESLFSGDGETQY

clone_size: NA
j_call: TRBJ2-7
v_call: TRBV7-9
cdr3_aa: ASSSRQGPSGGRPSYEQY

clone_size: NA
j_call: TRBJ1-1
v_call: TRBV19
cdr3_aa: ASSIWAEAF

clone_size: many
j_call: TRBJ1-4
v_call: TRBV7-2
cdr3_aa: ASSPGQGSFGGEKLF